This T cell receptor beta chain emerged from a study of monozygotic twins with inflammatory bowel disease. Study outcomes and limitations: Twins with IBD were found to have lower TCRbeta diversity (inverse Simpson) than healthy co-twins.

A remark on this clonotype: No antigen is known for it.

This CDR3 has 14 residues. Germline CDR1 and CDR2: SQVTM and ANQGSEA. Each of the TCR libraries took 3,000 to 4,500 ng of total RNA. Added by template switching were UMIs that each held a 6-nucleotide sample barcode. cDNA encoding TCRalpha and TCRbeta underwent two nested PCRs of approximately 16 and 9 cycles, each of which was followed by bead purification. TCRdb reprocessed the 5' RACE reads and keeps a single row for each CDR3 protein, giving no DNA. The table gives approximately 200,000 distinct CDR3 sequences; the top ten clones make up around 1.5% of it. V and J are TRBV29-1 and TRBJ2-3. The specimen was blood. This receptor was identified in a human donor with ulcerative colitis or Crohn's disease, or a healthy co-twin of an affected twin (not recorded which). The CDR3 sequence is CSVVRRAGTDTQYF.